This TCR beta chain was sequenced in a study of monozygotic twins with inflammatory bowel disease. The CDR3 extends over 16 amino acids. CDR1 and CDR2 (germline): SGHRS, YFSETQ. TCRdb reprocessed the 5' RACE reads and stores each CDR3 protein as one record, lacking DNA. Found here are more than 300,000 distinct CDR3 sequences; the top ten clones hold 2.6%. No sorting of T cells preceded isolation of total RNA from whole blood. The sequenced sample was blood. The V call is TRBV5-1, the J call TRBJ1-5; without DNA, the TCRdb call of TRBD1 cannot be checked. The sequence derives from a human donor with ulcerative colitis or Crohn's disease, or a healthy co-twin of an affected twin (not recorded which). The chain's CDR3 is CASRAGTGSGNQPQHF. The entire variable domain, with the rest obtained from reference TRBV5-1 and TRBJ1-5, is as follows: KAGVTQTPRYLIKTRGQQVTLSCSPISGHRSVSWYQQTPGQGLQFLFEYFSETQRNKGNFPGRFSGRQFSNSRSEMNVSTLELGDSALYLCASRAGTGSGNQPQHFGDGTRLSIL.